This entry features one T cell receptor (beta chain) sequence. This sample was included in a study of blood T cell repertoires in COVID-19. Generated by immunoSEQ multiplex PCR, the TCRdb table keeps only in-frame clones and is missing some. The sample records a few hundred thousand clones, roughly nine tenths being singletons. This sequence originates from a woman younger than 45 who had recovered from COVID-19. The sequencing sample was made of PBMCs or T cells enriched from blood (not recorded which).

As DNA, the CDR3 is TGTGCCAGCAGCAAAGATCCCCGAGGGAGCACAGATACGCAGTATTTT. Amino acids: CASSKDPRGSTDTQYF. The V and J genes are TRBV21-1 and TRBJ2-3; TRBD2 is the table's D call and was not checked against the DNA. TRBV21-1 is deemed a pseudogene. CDR3 length: 16 amino acids.